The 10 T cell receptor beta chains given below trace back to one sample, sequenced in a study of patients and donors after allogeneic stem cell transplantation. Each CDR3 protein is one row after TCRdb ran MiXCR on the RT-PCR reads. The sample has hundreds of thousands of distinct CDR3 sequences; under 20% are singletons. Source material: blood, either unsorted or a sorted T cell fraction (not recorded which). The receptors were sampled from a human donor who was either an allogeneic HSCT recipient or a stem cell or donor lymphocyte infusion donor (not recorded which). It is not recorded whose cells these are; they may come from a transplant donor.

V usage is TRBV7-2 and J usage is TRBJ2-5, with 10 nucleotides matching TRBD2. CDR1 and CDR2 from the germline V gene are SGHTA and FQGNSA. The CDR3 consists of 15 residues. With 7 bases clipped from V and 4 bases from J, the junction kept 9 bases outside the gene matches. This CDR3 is CASTASASGRETQYF. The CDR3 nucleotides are TGTGCCAGCACCGCCTCCGCTAGCGGGAGAGAGACCCAGTACTTC.

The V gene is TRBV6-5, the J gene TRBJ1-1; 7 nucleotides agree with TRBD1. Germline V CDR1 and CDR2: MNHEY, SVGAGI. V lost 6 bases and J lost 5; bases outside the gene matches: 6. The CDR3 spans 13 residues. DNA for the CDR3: TGTGCCAGCAGCTACAGGGGTTTGACTGAAGCTTTCTTT. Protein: CASSYRGLTEAFF.

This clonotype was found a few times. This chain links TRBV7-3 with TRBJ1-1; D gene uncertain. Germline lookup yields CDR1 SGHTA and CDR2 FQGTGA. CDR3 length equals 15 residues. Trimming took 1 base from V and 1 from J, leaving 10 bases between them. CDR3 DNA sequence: TGTGCCAGCAGCTTAAGAAGGGCGGGGAACACTGAAGCTTTCTTT. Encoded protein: CASSLRRAGNTEAFF.

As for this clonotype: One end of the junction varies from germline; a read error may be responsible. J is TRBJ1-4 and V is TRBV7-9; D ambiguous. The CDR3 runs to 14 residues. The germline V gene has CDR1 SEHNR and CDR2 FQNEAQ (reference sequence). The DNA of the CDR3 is TGTGCCGGCAGCTTAGTATCAACTAATGAAAAACTGTTTTTT. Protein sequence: CAGSLVSTNEKLFF.

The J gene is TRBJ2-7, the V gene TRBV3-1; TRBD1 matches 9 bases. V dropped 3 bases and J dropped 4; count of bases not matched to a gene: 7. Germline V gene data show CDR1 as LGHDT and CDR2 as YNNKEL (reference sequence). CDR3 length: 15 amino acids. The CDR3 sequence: CASSHLQGASYEQYF. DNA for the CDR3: TGTGCCAGCAGCCACTTACAGGGGGCATCATACGAGCAGTACTTC.

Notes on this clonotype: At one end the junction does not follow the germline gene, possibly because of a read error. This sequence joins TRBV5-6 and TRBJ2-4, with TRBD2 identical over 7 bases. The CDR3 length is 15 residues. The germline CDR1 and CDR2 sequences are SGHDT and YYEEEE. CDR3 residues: CASSFRGRAINIQYF. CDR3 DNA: TGTGCCAGCAGCTTCAGAGGGAGGGCCATAAACATTCAGTACTTC.

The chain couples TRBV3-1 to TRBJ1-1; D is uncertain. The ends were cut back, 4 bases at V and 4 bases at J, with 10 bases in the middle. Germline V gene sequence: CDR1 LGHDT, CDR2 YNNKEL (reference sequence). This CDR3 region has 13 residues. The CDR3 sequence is CASSRGVSTEAFF. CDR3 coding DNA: TGTGCCAGCAGCCGCGGGGTGTCCACTGAAGCTTTCTTT.

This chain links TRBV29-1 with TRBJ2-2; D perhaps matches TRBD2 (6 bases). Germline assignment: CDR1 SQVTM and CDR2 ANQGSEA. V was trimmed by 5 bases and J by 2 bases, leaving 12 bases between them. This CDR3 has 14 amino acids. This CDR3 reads CSVRGTLNTGELFF. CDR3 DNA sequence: TGCAGCGTTCGCGGGACCCTTAACACCGGGGAGCTGTTTTTT.

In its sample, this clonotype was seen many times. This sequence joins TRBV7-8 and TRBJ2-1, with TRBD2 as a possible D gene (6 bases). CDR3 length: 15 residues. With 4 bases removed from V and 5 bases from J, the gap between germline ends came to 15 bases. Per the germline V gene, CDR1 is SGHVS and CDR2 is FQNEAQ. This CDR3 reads CASSYIADTNNEQFF. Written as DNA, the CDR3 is TGTGCCAGCAGCTACATAGCGGATACTAACAATGAGCAGTTCTTC. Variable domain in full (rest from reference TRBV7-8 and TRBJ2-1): GAGVSQSPRYKVAKRGQDVALRCDPISGHVSLFWYQQALGQGPEFLTYFQNEAQLDKSGLPSDRFFAERPEGSVSTLKIQRTQQEDSAVYLCASSYIADTNNEQFFGPGTRLTVL.

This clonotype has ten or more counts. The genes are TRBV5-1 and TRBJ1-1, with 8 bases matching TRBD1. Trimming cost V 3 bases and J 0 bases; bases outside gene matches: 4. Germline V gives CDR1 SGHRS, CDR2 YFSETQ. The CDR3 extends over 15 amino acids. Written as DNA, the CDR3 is TGCGCCAGCAGCTCCGGGACAGGCATGAACACTGAAGCTTTCTTT. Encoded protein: CASSSGTGMNTEAFF.